The rows below give T cell receptor beta chains drawn from one sample of a study of spatial heterogeneity in lung cancer. TCRdb called the 5' RACE reads again in MiXCR, with one record for every CDR3 protein. The sample records some 22,000 distinct CDR3 sequences, 4% to 6% being singletons. Sequencing used PBMCs, obtained at surgery. These receptors were obtained from a male donor with early-stage non-small cell lung cancer. Each CDR3 is given with its conserved first and last residue.

CDR3 protein: CSARGGEGYTF
V gene: TRBV29-1

CDR3 protein: CATLAGGSTDTQYF
V gene: TRBV7-9

CDR3 protein: CASSSGLAGGDLYPDTQYF
V gene: TRBV7-9

CDR3 protein: CASTSTGTGGYNEQFF
V gene: TRBV7-2

CDR3 protein: CASSYKQGGPGSGYTF
V gene: TRBV6-6

CDR3 protein: CSAPPGAGANEQFF
V gene: TRBV20-1

CDR3 protein: CASGPGLAGDTQYF
V gene: TRBV12-5

CDR3 protein: CATGDPNAETQYF
V gene: TRBV10-3

CDR3 protein: CSARDLLVLAQETQYF
V gene: TRBV20-1

CDR3 protein: CASSLGTGYTGELFF
V gene: TRBV5-1

CDR3 protein: CASSGPQWGQETQYF
V gene: TRBV6-5

CDR3 protein: CASAESRDRFPQHF
V gene: TRBV18

CDR3 protein: CASSLISANNEQFF
V gene: TRBV11-2

CDR3 protein: CASSTGTDTGELFF
V gene: TRBV7-6

CDR3 protein: CASSSLSLSSEQYF
V gene: TRBV6-2/TRBV6-3

CDR3 protein: CASSYPYEQYF
V gene: TRBV6-5

CDR3 protein: CASSLQTLPSSYNEQFF
V gene: TRBV4-1

CDR3 protein: CSVGSQGADTQYF
V gene: TRBV29-1

CDR3 protein: CASSFDRAYEQYF
V gene: TRBV27

CDR3 protein: CASSQETSGEVTQYF
V gene: TRBV4-2